This record covers a single TCR beta chain. The entry originates in a study of blood T cell repertoires in COVID-19. Across the whole study: The United States, Italy and Spain were the sources of the acute and convalescent COVID-19 samples.

Original methodology: Scientists estimated how many nucleated cells there were by amplifying reference gene primers. The method was immunoSEQ multiplex PCR; TCRdb's version includes in-frame clones alone and lacks a portion of them. V and J calls plus clone size are reproduced from that table; the DNA served to infer D and trimming. The sample comprises fewer than 250,000 clones, around nine tenths of which are singletons, and roughly 15% rests with the top ten. The cohort comprised adults aged roughly 18 to 95 years residing in 20 to 30 US areas. What was sequenced was PBMCs or T cells enriched from blood (not recorded which). This receptor was obtained from a woman aged 45-59 years with acute COVID-19.

The CDR3 bases are TGTGCCAGCAGCTTAGAGGGGGACAGCTTCTACGAGCAGTACTTC. Translated, it gives CASSLEGDSFYEQYF. The rearrangement links TRBV11-2 to TRBJ2-7; TRBD1 agrees at 7 bases. Germline loops: CDR1 SGHAT, CDR2 FQNNGV. V trimming: 0 bases; J trimming: 3 bases; junction bases outside the gene matches: 5. The CDR3 sequence is 15 residues long. The entire variable domain, with the rest obtained from reference TRBV11-2 and TRBJ2-7, is as follows: EAGVAQSPRYKIIEKRQSVAFWCNPISGHATLYWYQQILGQGPKLLIQFQNNGVVDDSQLPKDRFSAERLKGVDSTLKIQPAKLEDSAVYLCASSLEGDSFYEQYFGPGTRLTVT.